This entry concerns a single T cell receptor (beta chain). A much larger clonotype is one base distant, so this may be a read error. Original processing notes: Sample TCR totals centred on a median of around 100,000, ranging about 23,224 to 700,000. TCRdb re-called the RACE reads through MiXCR, storing one row per CDR3 protein. TCRdb's processing, not the authors', yielded these V and J calls. The sample includes approximately 43,000 distinct CDR3 sequences, over 3.5% of them seen just once. The data belong to a study of human T cells and chemical hapten exposure. Overall study context: Once 0.01% DPC had been applied to the upper back by patch test, readings were taken at 6 days. A patient group, mainly female, showed alopecia areata, totalis or universalis.

As to time point: patch test 1, 2 weeks after DPC sensitization. Treatment given: therapeutic diphenylcyclopropenone sensitization with weekly scalp DPC. Researchers extracted total RNA from unfractionated whole blood. Patches went on only after blood had been drawn each time. CDR1 MNHEY and CDR2 SVGAGI come from the germline V gene. The V and J ends lost 7 bases and 1 base respectively, with 11 bases between them. The CDR3 has 14 amino acids. The TCR comes from a man aged 45-65 years with alopecia areata. Some clones in this sample may be carry-over from other donors' samples. The sequencing here drew on whole blood, taken in connection with sensitization to the hapten diphenylcyclopropenone (DPC). The chain has TRBV6-5 and TRBJ2-4; D possibly uses TRBD1 or TRBD2 (5 bases each). CDR3 DNA sequence: TGTGCCAGCACCCAGGGACGGGCCAAAAACATTCAGTACTTC. Its protein product is CASTQGRAKNIQYF.